The clone carrying this T cell receptor (beta chain) is a singleton in its sample. A multiplex PCR was run with 60 Vbeta primers and 13 Jbeta primers. The method was immunoSEQ multiplex PCR; TCRdb's version includes in-frame clones alone and lacks a portion of them. This table holds approximately 240,000 clones, 82% found once. This sample is part of a study of cytomegalovirus exposure and HLA in healthy donors. CDR3 length equals 15 residues. Germline-derived CDR1 and CDR2 are LGHNA and YSLEER. The V gene end was trimmed by 4 bases and the J gene end by 6 bases; junction bases not matched to a gene: 6.

The sample comprised PBMCs. The chain joins TRBV4-3 to TRBJ1-2; 12 bases align to TRBD1. The clonotype originates from a woman aged 40-49 years in good health and CMV-seropositive. CDR3 DNA sequence: TGCGCCAGCAGCCCGGGACAGGGGGCTGGTAATGGCTACACCTTC. Amino acids: CASSPGQGAGNGYTF.